Listed below are T cell receptor beta chains from one sample, sequenced in a study of blood T cell repertoires in COVID-19. Data came from immunoSEQ multiplex PCR; TCRdb stores just in-frame clones and leaves some out. The table records more than 95,000 clones, around 90% of them present only once. What was sequenced was peripheral blood. These receptors were collected from a woman of 80 years or more in a cohort sampled during active COVID-19. Both conserved end residues are part of each CDR3. A D gene is named only where the DNA matches it firmly. Size is omitted from some rows. Given values are once, few, many or a class for expanded clones.

clone_size j_call v_call d_call cdr3_nt cdr3_aa
. TRBJ2-7 TRBV2 TRBD2 TGTGCCAGCCGTTTCAGGGACTACCAGTACGAGCAGTACTTC CASRFRDYQYEQYF
once TRBJ2-1 TRBV3-1/TRBV3-2 . TGTGCCAGCAGCCAAGATCGGCTAGTTAGGAATGAGCAGTTCTTC CASSQDRLVRNEQFF
. TRBJ1-5 TRBV6-6 . TGTGCCAGCAGTCCGGACGGGAGAAATCAGCCCCAGCATTTT CASSPDGRNQPQHF
. TRBJ2-5 TRBV24-1 . TGTGCCACCAGTGATGCGGGTTACCAAGAGACCCAGTACTTC CATSDAGYQETQYF
. TRBJ1-5 TRBV3-1/TRBV3-2 . TGTGCCAGCAGCCAAAAGGGGTATAATCAGCCCCAGCATTTT CASSQKGYNQPQHF
. TRBJ1-6 TRBV5-1 TRBD1 TGCGCCAGCAGCCGCACTGGGACAGAATATTCACCCCTCCACTTT CASSRTGTEYSPLHF
many TRBJ1-1 TRBV6-6 TRBD1 TGTGCCAGCTCGTCAGGGGACAGAGCTTTCTTT CASSSGDRAFF
. TRBJ2-2 TRBV25-1 TRBD2 TGTGCCAGCAGTGGGACTAGCGCCGGGGAGCTGTTTTTT CASSGTSAGELFF
. TRBJ2-1 TRBV19 TRBD2 TGTGCCAGTAGTATATATAGGGCGGGGGGTTACAATGAGCAGTTCTTC CASSIYRAGGYNEQFF
once TRBJ2-1 TRBV5-1 TRBD1 TGCGCCAGCAGCTCAACCGCGGGACAGGGCGGTGAGCAGTTCTTC CASSSTAGQGGEQFF
. TRBJ1-5 TRBV25-1 TRBD1 TGTGCCAGCAGTGCTGGGACAGGGATCACCCAGCCCCAGCATTTT CASSAGTGITQPQHF
. TRBJ1-5 TRBV28 . TGTGCCAGCAGCGGCAGGGTACGCAATCAGCCCCAGCATTTT CASSGRVRNQPQHF
. TRBJ2-2 TRBV18 TRBD1 TGTGCCAGCTCACCCAGACAGGGGGCTGGAACCGGGGAGCTGTTTTTT CASSPRQGAGTGELFF
. TRBJ2-7 TRBV6-5 . TGTGCCAGCAGTTATCTAGGGACATTCTACGAGCAGTACTTC CASSYLGTFYEQYF
. TRBJ2-7 TRBV30 TRBD1 TGTGCCTGGAGTGTAATAACACAGGGGAATTTTTACGAGCAGTACTTC CAWSVITQGNFYEQYF
. TRBJ2-1 TRBV18 TRBD2 TGTGCCAGCTCACCTACGGGCCTAGCGGGAGGTTATGAGCAGTTCTTC CASSPTGLAGGYEQFF
. TRBJ2-3 TRBV9 TRBD1 TGTGCCAGCAGCGCTGGGGCTCAGGGGGGCACAGATACGCAGTATTTT CASSAGAQGGTDTQYF
. TRBJ2-1 TRBV20-1 . TGCAGCGGGACAACCTACAATGAGCAGTTCTTC CSGTTYNEQFF
. TRBJ2-2 TRBV5-1 . TGCGCCAGCAGCCCGGGTGGGGCAGGAGATAACACCCGGGAGCTGTTTTTT CASSPGGAGDNTRELFF
. TRBJ2-5 TRBV13 . TGTGCCAGCAGCTCGGCAGGGGGCCCGCTATTTCAAGCGGGGCGGGAGACCCAGTACTTC CASSSAGGPLFQAGRETQYF
. TRBJ1-2 TRBV3-1/TRBV3-2 TRBD1 TGTGCCAGCAGCCCCCGGGACAGGGGATGGCCTGGCTACACCTTC CASSPRDRGWPGYTF
. TRBJ2-1 TRBV28 TRBD2 TGTGCCAGCAGTACTAGCGGGAGGGCCTGGGACAATGAGCAGTTCTTC CASSTSGRAWDNEQFF
. TRBJ1-5 TRBV12-5 . TGTGCTAGTGGTTTGGTACGCCAGGGCGGCCAGCCCCAGCATTTT CASGLVRQGGQPQHF
once TRBJ2-7 TRBV27 . TGTGCCAGCAGACCCGAAATCGGGAACGAGCAGTACTTC CASRPEIGNEQYF
few TRBJ2-7 TRBV6-5 TRBD1 TGTGCCAGCAGTTCGACAGGGCCTACCTACGAGCAGTACTTC CASSSTGPTYEQYF
. TRBJ1-2 TRBV12-5 . TGTGCTAGTGGTTTGGCCTATTCTGCATTACAGGGATCATTTAACTATGGCTACACCTTC CASGLAYSALQGSFNYGYTF
. TRBJ1-5 TRBV2 TRBD1 TGTGCCAGCAACGACAGGGGAAATCAGCCCCAGCATTTT CASNDRGNQPQHF
. TRBJ1-5 TRBV30 . TGTGCCTGGAGTGTACTGGGGGGTGGCAATCAGCCCCAGCATTTT CAWSVLGGGNQPQHF
once TRBJ2-2 TRBV30 . TGTGCCTGGAGGTGGACAGTTAACACCGGGGAGCTGTTTTTT CAWRWTVNTGELFF
. TRBJ2-3 TRBV2 TRBD2 TGTGCCAGCAGTGCCGGGACTAACACAGATACGCAGTATTTT CASSAGTNTDTQYF
. TRBJ1-5 TRBV19 . TGTGCCAGTAGTATAATGCAGAATCAGCCCCAGCATTTT CASSIMQNQPQHF
. TRBJ2-5 TRBV20-1 . TGCAGTGCTAGTCGGGGGGCAGAGACCCAGTACTTC CSASRGAETQYF
once TRBJ2-7 TRBV14 . TGTGCCAGCAGCCTAGCCCTCTTTGCGGGGCAGTACTTC CASSLALFAGQYF